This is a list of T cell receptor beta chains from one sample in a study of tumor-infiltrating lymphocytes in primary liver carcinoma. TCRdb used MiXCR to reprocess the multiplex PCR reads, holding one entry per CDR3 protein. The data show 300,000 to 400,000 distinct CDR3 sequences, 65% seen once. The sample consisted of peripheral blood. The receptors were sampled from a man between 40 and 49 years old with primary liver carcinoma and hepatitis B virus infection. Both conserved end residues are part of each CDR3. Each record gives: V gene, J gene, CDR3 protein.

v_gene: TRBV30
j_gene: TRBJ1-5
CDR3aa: CAWSYLTDQPQHF

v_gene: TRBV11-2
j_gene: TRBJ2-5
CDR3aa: CDSSLGGQETQYF

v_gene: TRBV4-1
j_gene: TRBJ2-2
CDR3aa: CASSRTSGTGELFF

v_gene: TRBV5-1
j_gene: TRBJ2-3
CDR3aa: CASSFLGLVSSDTQYF

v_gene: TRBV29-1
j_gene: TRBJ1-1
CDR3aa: CSVGIGRNTEAFF

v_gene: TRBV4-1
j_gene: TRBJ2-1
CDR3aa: CASSFSSGAYNEQFF

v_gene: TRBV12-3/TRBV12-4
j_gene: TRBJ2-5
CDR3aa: CASSPTGNAETQYF

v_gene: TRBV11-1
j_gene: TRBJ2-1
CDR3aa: CASNLLVGNKQFF

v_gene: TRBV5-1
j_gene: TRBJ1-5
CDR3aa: CASSLDGDGNQPQHF

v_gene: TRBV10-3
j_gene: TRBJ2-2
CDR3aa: CAINTSTNTGELFF

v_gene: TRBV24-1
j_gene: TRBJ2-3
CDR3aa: CATSDYLAGDTQYF

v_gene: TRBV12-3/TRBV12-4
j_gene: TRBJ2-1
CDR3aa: CASTPGHSNNEQFF

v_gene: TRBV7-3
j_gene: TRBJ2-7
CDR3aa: CASSLNAGDEQYF

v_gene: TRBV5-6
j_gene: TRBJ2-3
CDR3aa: CASSGDRGADAQYF

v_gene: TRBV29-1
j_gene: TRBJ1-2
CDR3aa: CCVGQGKEGYTF

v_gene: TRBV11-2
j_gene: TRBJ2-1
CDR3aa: CASSPGTRGLNEKFF

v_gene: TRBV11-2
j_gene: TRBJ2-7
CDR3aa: CASTLLLQGNEQYF

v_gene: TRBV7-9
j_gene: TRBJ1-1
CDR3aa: CASSRDRGRNTEAFF

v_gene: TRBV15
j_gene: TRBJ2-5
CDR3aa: CATSRLQETQYF

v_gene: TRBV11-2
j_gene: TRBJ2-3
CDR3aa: CASSLMETGIRDTQYF

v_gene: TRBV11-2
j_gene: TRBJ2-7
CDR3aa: CACSFWGGERYEQYF

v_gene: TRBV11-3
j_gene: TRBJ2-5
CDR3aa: CASSIQGEETQYF

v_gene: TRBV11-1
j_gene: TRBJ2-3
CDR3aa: CVSSEGGGLTDTLYF

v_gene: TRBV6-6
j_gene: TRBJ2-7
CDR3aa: CASSYRGGHEQYF

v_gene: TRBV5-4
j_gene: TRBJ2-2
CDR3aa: CASSFSGELFF

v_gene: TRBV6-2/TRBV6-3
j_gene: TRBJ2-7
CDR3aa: CASTHVTGATYEQYF

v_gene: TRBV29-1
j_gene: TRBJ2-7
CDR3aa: CSVAGEAPLRKSYEQYF